This TCR beta chain was sequenced in a study of T cell responses to AZD1222 COVID-19 vaccine. Study as a whole: The analysis combined second doses at about 4 or about 12 weeks.

This clone came up a few times. As yet, its antigen is unknown. This CDR3 contains 14 residues. Germline loops: CDR1 SGHTA, CDR2 FQGNSA. V was cut by 1 base and J by 8 bases, with 11 bases left in between. Findings of the study overall: Vaccine-associated CD4 TCRs ranged over spike, dominating at 160-218 and 743-854. Targets within unmutated variant regions were reportedly found for nearly half of spike-specific TCRs. The sample set comprised mostly white British donors with more females, and clonal diversity was possibly underestimated.

The repertoire was sequenced with immunoSEQ multiplex PCR; TCRdb's copy has only in-frame clones and lacks some. The sample carries roughly 120,000 clones, around 84% recorded once. Sequenced material: peripheral blood, taken on day 0 of AZD1222 vaccination. The sequence was obtained from an adult in good health. The chain combines TRBV7-2 with TRBJ1-4; perhaps TRBD1 as D (5 bases). This chain's CDR3 is CASSLEQGGEKLFF. The CDR3 region has the DNA TGTGCCAGCAGCTTAGAGCAGGGTGGCGAAAAACTGTTTTTT.